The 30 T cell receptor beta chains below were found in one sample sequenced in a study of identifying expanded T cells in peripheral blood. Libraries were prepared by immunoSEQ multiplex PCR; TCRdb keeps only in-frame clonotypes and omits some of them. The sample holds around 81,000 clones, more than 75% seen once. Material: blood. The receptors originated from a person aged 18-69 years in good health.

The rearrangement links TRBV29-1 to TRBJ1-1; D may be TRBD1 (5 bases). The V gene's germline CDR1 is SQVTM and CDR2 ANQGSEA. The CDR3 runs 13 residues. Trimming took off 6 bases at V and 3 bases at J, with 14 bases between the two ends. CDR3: CSVAQQVDTEAFF. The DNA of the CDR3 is TGCAGCGTCGCCCAACAGGTAGACACTGAAGCTTTCTTT.

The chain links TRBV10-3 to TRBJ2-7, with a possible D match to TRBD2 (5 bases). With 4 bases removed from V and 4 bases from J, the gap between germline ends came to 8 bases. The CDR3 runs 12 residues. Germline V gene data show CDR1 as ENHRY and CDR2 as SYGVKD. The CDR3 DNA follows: TGTGCCATCAGTGGAGGGATTTACGAGCAGTACTTC. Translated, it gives CAISGGIYEQYF.

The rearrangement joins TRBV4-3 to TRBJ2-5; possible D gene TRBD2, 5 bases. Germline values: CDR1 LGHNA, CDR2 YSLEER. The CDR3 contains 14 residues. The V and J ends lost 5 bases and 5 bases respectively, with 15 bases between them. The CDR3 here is CASSFQIRGETQYF. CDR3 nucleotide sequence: TGCGCCAGCAGCTTTCAAATCAGAGGGGAGACCCAGTACTTC.

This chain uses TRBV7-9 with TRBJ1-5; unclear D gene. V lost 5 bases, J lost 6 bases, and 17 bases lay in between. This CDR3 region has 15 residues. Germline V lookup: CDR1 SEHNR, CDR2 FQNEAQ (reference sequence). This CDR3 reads CASSPDGKVGQPQHF. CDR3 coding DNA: TGTGCCAGCAGCCCCGACGGCAAGGTCGGTCAGCCCCAGCATTTT.

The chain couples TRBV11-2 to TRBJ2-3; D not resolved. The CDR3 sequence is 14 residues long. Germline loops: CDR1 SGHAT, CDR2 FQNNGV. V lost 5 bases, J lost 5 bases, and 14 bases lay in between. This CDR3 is CASSPDSFGDTQYF. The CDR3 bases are TGTGCCAGCAGCCCCGACTCCTTCGGAGATACGCAGTATTTT. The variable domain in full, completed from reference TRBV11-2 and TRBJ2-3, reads EAGVAQSPRYKIIEKRQSVAFWCNPISGHATLYWYQQILGQGPKLLIQFQNNGVVDDSQLPKDRFSAERLKGVDSTLKIQPAKLEDSAVYLCASSPDSFGDTQYFGPGTRLTVL.

In DNA, the CDR3 is TGTGCCAGCAGCTTAGTAGGGCGGGGGGGATTCTACGAGCAGTACTTC. Protein: CASSLVGRGGFYEQYF. The chain employs TRBV7-9 and TRBJ2-7; the match to TRBD2 covers 9 bases. CDR3 length: 16 amino acids. Germline CDR1 reads SEHNR; CDR2 reads FQNEAQ (reference sequence). With V trimmed by 1 base and J by 3 bases, 7 bases remained unmatched.

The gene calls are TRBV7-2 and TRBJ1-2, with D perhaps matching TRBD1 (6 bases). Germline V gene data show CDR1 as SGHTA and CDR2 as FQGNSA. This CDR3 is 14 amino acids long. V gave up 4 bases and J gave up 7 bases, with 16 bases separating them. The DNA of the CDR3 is TGTGCCAGCAGCTCGTTAGGACAGTTGGTTGGCTACACCTTC. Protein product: CASSSLGQLVGYTF.

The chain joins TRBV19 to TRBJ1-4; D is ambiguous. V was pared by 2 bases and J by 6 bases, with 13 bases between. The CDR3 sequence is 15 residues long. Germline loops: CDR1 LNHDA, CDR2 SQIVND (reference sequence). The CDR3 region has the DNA TGTGCCAGTAGTATATCGATTCGGCTCGATGAAAAACTGTTTTTT. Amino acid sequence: CASSISIRLDEKLFF.

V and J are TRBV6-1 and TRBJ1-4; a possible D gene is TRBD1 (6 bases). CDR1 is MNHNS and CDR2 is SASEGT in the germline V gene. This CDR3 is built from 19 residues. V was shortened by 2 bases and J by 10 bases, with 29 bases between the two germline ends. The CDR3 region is CASSEREGGNWVGVRKLFF. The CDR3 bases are TGTGCCAGCAGTGAACGAGAAGGGGGTAACTGGGTTGGAGTACGAAAACTGTTTTTT.

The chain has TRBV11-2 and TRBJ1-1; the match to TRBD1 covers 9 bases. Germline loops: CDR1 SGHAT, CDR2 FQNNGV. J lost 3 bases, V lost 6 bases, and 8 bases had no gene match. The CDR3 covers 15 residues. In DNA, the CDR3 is TGTGCCAGCAGAATGGACAGGGGTTTATACACTGAAGCTTTCTTT. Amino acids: CASRMDRGLYTEAFF.

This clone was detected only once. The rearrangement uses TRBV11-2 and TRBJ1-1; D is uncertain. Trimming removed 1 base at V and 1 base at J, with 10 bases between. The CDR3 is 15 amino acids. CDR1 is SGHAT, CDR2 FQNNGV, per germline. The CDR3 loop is CASSLVITGNTEAFF. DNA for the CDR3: TGTGCCAGCAGCTTAGTTATCACGGGGAACACTGAAGCTTTCTTT.

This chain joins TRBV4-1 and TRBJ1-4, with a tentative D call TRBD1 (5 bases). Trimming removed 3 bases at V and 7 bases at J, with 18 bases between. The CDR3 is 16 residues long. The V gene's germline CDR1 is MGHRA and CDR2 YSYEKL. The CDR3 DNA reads TGCGCCAGCAGCCACCTCACGGGACGGATTACTGAAAAACTGTTTTTT. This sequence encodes CASSHLTGRITEKLFF.

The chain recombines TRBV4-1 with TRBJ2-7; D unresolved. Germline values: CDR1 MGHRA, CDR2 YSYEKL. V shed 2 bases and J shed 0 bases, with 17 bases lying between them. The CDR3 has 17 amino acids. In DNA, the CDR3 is TGCGCCAGCAGCCAACAAACCTGGGCGGTGAGCTCCTACGAGCAGTACTTC. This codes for CASSQQTWAVSSYEQYF.

CDR3 protein: CATELVGTAPKETQYF. The DNA for the CDR3 is TGTGCCACGGAATTGGTTGGGACCGCCCCGAAAGAGACCCAGTACTTC. The rearrangement joins TRBV7-8 to TRBJ2-5; D possibly uses TRBD1 or TRBD2 (5 bases each). The CDR3 has 16 residues. Trimming cost V 10 bases and J 3 bases, with 24 bases left between them. The germline CDR1 and CDR2 sequences are SGHVS and FQNEAQ.

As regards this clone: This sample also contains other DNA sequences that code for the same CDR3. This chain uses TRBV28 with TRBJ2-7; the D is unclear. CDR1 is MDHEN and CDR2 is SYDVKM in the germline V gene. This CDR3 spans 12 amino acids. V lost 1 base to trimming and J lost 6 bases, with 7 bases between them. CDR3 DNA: TGTGCCAGCAGTTTATCGGGCCCCGAGCAGTACTTC. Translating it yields CASSLSGPEQYF.

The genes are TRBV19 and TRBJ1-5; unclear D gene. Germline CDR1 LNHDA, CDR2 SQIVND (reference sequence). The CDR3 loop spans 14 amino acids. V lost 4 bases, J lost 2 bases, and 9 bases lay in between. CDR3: CASSTGLGNQPQHF. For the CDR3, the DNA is TGTGCCAGTAGTACTGGCTTAGGCAATCAGCCCCAGCATTTT. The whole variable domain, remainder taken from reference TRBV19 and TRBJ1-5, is DGGITQSPKYLFRKEGQNVTLSCEQNLNHDAMYWYRQDPGQGLRLIYYSQIVNDFQKGDIAEGYSVSREKKESFPLTVTSAQKNPTAFYLCASSTGLGNQPQHFGDGTRLSIL.

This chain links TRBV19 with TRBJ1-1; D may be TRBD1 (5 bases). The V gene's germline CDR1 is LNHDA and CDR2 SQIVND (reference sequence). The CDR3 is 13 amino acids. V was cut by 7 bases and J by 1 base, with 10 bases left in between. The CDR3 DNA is TGTGCCAGTACCCTGACAGAGAACACTGAAGCTTTCTTT. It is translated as CASTLTENTEAFF.

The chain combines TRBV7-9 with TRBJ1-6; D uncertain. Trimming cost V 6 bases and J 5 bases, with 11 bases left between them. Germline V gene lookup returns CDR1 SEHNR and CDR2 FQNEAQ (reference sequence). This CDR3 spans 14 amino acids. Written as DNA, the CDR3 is TGTGCCAGCAGTGTAGGTTTCAATAATTCACCCCTCCACTTT. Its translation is CASSVGFNNSPLHF. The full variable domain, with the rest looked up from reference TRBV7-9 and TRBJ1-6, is DTGVSQNPRHKITKRGQNVTFRCDPISEHNRLYWYRQTLGQGPEFLTYFQNEAQLEKSRLLSDRFSAERPKGSFSTLEIQRTEQGDSAMYLCASSVGFNNSPLHFGNGTRLTVT.

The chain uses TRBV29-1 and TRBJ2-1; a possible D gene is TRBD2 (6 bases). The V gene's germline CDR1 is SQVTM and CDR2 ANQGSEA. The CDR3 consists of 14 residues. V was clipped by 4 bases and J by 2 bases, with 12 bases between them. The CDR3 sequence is CSVGRGGPYNEQFF. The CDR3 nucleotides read TGCAGCGTTGGGCGGGGTGGCCCCTACAATGAGCAGTTCTTC.

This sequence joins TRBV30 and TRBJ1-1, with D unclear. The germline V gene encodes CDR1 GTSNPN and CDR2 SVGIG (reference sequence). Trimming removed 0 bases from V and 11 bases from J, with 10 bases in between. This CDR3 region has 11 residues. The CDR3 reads CAWSVGGRAFF. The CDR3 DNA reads TGTGCCTGGAGTGTCGGTGGGAGGGCTTTCTTT.

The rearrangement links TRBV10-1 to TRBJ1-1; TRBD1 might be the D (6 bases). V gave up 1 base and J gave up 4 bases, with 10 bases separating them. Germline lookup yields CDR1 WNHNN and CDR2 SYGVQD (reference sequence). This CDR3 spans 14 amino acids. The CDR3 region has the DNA TGCGCCAGCAGTGAGTACAGGGTCGGCACTGAAGCTTTCTTT. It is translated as CASSEYRVGTEAFF.

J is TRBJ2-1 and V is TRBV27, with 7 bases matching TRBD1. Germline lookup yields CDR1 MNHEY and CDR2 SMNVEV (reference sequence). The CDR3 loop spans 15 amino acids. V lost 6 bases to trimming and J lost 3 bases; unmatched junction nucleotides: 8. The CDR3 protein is CASSPTGVLYNEQFF. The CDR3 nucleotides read TGTGCCAGCAGCCCCACAGGGGTCCTCTACAATGAGCAGTTCTTC.

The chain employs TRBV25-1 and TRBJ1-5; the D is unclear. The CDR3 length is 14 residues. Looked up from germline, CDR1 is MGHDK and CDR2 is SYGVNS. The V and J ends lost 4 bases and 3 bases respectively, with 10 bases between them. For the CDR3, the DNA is TGTGCCAGCAGTGGTAACGGCCCCAATCAGCCCCAGCATTTT. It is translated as CASSGNGPNQPQHF.

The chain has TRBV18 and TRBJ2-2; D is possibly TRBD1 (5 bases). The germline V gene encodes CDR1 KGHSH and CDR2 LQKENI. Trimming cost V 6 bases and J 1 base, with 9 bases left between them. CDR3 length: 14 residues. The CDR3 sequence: CASSPQGNTGELFF. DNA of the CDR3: TGTGCCAGCTCCCCGCAGGGGAACACCGGGGAGCTGTTTTTT.

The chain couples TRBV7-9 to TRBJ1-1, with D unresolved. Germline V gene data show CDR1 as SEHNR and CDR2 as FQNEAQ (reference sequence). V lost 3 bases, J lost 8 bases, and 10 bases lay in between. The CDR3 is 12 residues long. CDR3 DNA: TGTGCCAGCAGCTTTTCCGGGGAAGAAGCTTTCTTT. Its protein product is CASSFSGEEAFF.

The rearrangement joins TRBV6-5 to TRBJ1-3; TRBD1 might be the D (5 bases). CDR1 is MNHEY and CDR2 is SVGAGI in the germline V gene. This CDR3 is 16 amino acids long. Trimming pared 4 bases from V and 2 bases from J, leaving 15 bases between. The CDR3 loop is CASSSDGGLPGNTIYF. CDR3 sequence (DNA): TGTGCCAGCAGTTCCGATGGGGGTTTGCCTGGAAACACCATATATTTT.

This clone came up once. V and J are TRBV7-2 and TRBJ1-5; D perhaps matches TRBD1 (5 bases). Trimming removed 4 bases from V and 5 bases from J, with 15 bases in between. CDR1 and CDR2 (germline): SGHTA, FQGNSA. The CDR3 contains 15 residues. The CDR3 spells CASSWDGGSDQPQHF. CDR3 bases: TGTGCCAGCAGCTGGGACGGAGGATCAGATCAGCCCCAGCATTTT.

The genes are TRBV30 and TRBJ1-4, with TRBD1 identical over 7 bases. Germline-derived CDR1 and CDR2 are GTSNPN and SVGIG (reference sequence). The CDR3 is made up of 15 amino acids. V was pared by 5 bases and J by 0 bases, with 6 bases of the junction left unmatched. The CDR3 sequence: CAWADRVATNEKLFF. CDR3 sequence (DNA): TGTGCCTGGGCAGACAGGGTTGCAACTAATGAAAAACTGTTTTTT. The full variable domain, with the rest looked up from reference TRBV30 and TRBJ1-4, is SQTIHQWPATLVQPVGSPLSLECTVEGTSNPNLYWYRQAAGRGLQLLFYSVGIGQISSEVPQNLSASRPQDRQFILSSKKLLLSDSGFYLCAWADRVATNEKLFFGSGTQLSVL.

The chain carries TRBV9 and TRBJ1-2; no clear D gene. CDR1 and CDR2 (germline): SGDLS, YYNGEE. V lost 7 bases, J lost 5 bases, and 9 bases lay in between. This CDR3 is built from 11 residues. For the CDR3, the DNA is TGTGCCAGCGGCGGGGATTATGGCTACACCTTC. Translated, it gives CASGGDYGYTF. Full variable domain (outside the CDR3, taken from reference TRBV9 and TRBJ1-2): DSGVTQTPKHLITATGQRVTLRCSPRSGDLSVYWYQQSLDQGLQFLIQYYNGEERAKGNILERFSAQQFPDLHSELNLSSLELGDSALYFCASGGDYGYTFGSGTRLTVV.

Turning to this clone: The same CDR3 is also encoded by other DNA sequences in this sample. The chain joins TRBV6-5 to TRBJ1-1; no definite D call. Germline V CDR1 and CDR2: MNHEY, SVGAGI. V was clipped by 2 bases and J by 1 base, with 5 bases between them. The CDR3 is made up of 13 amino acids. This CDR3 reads CASSYRGNTEAFF. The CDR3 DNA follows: TGTGCCAGCAGTTACCGGGGGAACACTGAAGCTTTCTTT.